These 6 T cell receptor beta chains came from one sample sequenced in a study of T cells in pancreatic ductal adenocarcinoma. Measured with immunoSEQ multiplex PCR; TCRdb has only the in-frame clones, and not every one. The sample records around 100,000 clones, 90% to 95% being singletons. Selected pancreatic ductal adenocarcinoma patients had undergone surgery without neoadjuvant therapy. Sequences were obtained from PBMCs. These receptors were obtained from a human donor with pancreatic ductal adenocarcinoma.

The V call is TRBV19, the J call TRBJ2-2; 7 bases are shared with TRBD1. From germline, CDR1 is LNHDA and CDR2 SQIVND (reference sequence). J was trimmed by 4 bases and V by 2 bases; bases with no gene match: 4. The CDR3 runs 15 residues. The chain's CDR3 is CASSISAGGTGELFF. DNA for the CDR3: TGTGCCAGTAGTATATCGGCAGGGGGCACCGGGGAGCTGTTTTTT.

The chain couples TRBV9 to TRBJ2-1; the D gene is possibly TRBD2 (6 bases). CDR3 length: 15 amino acids. The V gene's germline CDR1 is SGDLS and CDR2 YYNGEE. Trimming took 0 bases from V and 8 from J, leaving 15 bases between them. CDR3 in amino acids: CASSVVGSNTHEQFF. The CDR3, as DNA: TGTGCCAGCAGCGTAGTCGGGAGTAATACCCATGAGCAGTTCTTC.

This clone was detected only once. CDR3 residues: CASSDSRDEQYF. CDR3 nucleotide sequence: TGTGCCAGCAGTGATTCCCGGGACGAGCAGTACTTC. V usage is TRBV28 and J usage is TRBJ2-7; D not resolved. The V end was cut by 5 bases, the J end by 5 bases, with 10 bases between. Germline assignment: CDR1 MDHEN and CDR2 SYDVKM. There are 12 residues in the CDR3. Full variable domain (missing parts from reference TRBV28 and TRBJ2-7): DVKVTQSSRYLVKRTGEKVFLECVQDMDHENMFWYRQDPGLGLRLIYFSYDVKMKEKGDIPEGYSVSREKKERFSLILESASTNQTSMYLCASSDSRDEQYFGPGTRLTVT.

V is TRBV7-2 and J is TRBJ2-5, with D possibly being TRBD1 (6 bases). The V end lost 5 bases, the J end lost 7 bases, and 11 bases lay between the germline ends. The germline V gene encodes CDR1 SGHTA and CDR2 FQGNSA. The length of the CDR3 is 12 residues. In DNA, the CDR3 is TGTGCCAGCAGCCGGACAGAGGGGACCCAGTACTTC. Protein: CASSRTEGTQYF.

This clone was seen a handful of times. This rearrangement joins TRBV6-5 to TRBJ2-7, with D unresolved. In germline, CDR1 is MNHEY, CDR2 SVGAGI. Trimming shortened V by 0 bases and J by 6 bases, and 9 bases separated the two germline ends. The CDR3 extends over 13 amino acids. CDR3 loop: CASSYSLEREQYF. The DNA of the CDR3 is TGTGCCAGCAGTTACTCACTTGAACGCGAGCAGTACTTC.

The J gene is TRBJ2-7, the V gene TRBV7-9; no definite D call. Trimming stripped 5 bases from V and 7 bases from J, with 18 bases between. Germline CDR1 and CDR2: SEHNR and FQNEAQ (reference sequence). The CDR3 loop spans 14 amino acids. This CDR3 is CASSPGYSLGEQYF. The CDR3 DNA reads as TGTGCCAGCAGCCCGGGTTATTCCCTCGGGGAGCAGTACTTC. The complete variable domain, with remaining parts taken from reference TRBV7-9 and TRBJ2-7, reads DTGVSQNPRHKITKRGQNVTFRCDPISEHNRLYWYRQTLGQGPEFLTYFQNEAQLEKSRLLSDRFSAERPKGSFSTLEIQRTEQGDSAMYLCASSPGYSLGEQYFGPGTRLTVT.